This entry is about one TCR beta chain. The antigen is not known. The sample comes from a study of T cell responses to AZD1222 COVID-19 vaccine. Background on the study: Second doses that came at about 4 or about 12 weeks were put together. General study findings and limits: Donors were chiefly white British, with a greater number of females, and clonal diversity was perhaps underestimated.

Germline V gives CDR1 MDHEN, CDR2 SYDVKM. The germline V and J ends were trimmed by 7 bases and 7 bases, with 14 bases remaining between them. This CDR3 spans 14 amino acids. Method: immunoSEQ multiplex PCR; TCRdb's copy keeps in-frame clones and lacks some. The sample lists 85,000 to 100,000 clones; over 75% were seen once. The starting material was peripheral blood, obtained on day 0 of AZD1222 vaccination. The source of this sequence is an adult in good health. The chain joins TRBV28 to TRBJ1-6; D ambiguous. The CDR3 is CASIESGLNSPLHF. CDR3 in DNA: TGTGCCAGCATCGAATCCGGGTTGAATTCACCCCTCCACTTT.